The 18 T cell receptor beta chains reported below all come from one sample, sequenced in a study of blood T cell repertoires in COVID-19. The data were produced by immunoSEQ multiplex PCR, yet TCRdb's version contains in-frame clones alone and is incomplete. The top ten clones hold around 3.9% of a sample with 360,000 or so clones, approximately 89% of them seen once. Sequenced sample: peripheral blood. The receptors here all came from a woman aged 55 to 70 with COVID-19, enrolled during active disease.

This clone was found once. The V gene is TRBV3-1 (or the pseudogene TRBV3-2), the J gene TRBJ1-3, with D maybe TRBD1 (5 bases). CDR3 length: 15 amino acids. Germline CDR1 and CDR2: LGHDT and YNNKEL (reference sequence). Trimming took off 0 bases at V and 5 bases at J, with 11 bases between the two ends. CDR3 sequence: CASSQDWGGRNTIYF. The CDR3 nucleotides read TGTGCCAGCAGCCAAGATTGGGGCGGGAGAAACACCATATATTTT.

This chain joins TRBV2 and TRBJ1-1, with TRBD1 identical over 7 bases. The CDR3 totals 11 residues. Losses at the gene ends were 5 bases for V and 8 bases for J; bases not matched to a gene: 2. From germline, CDR1 is SNHLY and CDR2 FYNNEI. The CDR3, as DNA: TGTGCCAGCAGTCGACAGGGCGAAGCTTTCTTT. Translating gives CASSRQGEAFF. The complete variable domain, with remaining parts taken from reference TRBV2 and TRBJ1-1, reads EPEVTQTPSHQVTQMGQEVILRCVPISNHLYFYWYRQILGQKVEFLVSFYNNEISEKSEIFDDQFSVERPDGSNFTLKIRSTKLEDSAMYFCASSRQGEAFFGQGTRLTVV.

The gene calls are TRBV7-2 and TRBJ2-3; a possible D gene is TRBD2 (6 bases). Germline loops: CDR1 SGHTA, CDR2 FQGNSA. The CDR3 has 16 residues. The germline V and J ends were trimmed by 2 bases and 2 bases, with 14 bases remaining between them. The CDR3 region has the DNA TGTGCCAGCAGCTTAAACAGGCGGGGCCCCACAGATACGCAGTATTTT. Amino acids: CASSLNRRGPTDTQYF. Full variable domain (outside the CDR3, taken from reference TRBV7-2 and TRBJ2-3): GAGVSQSPSNKVTEKGKDVELRCDPISGHTALYWYRQSLGQGLEFLIYFQGNSAPDKSGLPSDRFSAERTGGSVSTLTIQRTQQEDSAVYLCASSLNRRGPTDTQYFGPGTRLTVL.

The CDR3 sequence: CASSLGDKAPSGNTIYF. Here the CDR3 DNA reads TGTGCCAGCAGCTTAGGTGACAAGGCCCCCTCTGGAAACACCATATATTTT. The J gene is TRBJ1-3, the V gene TRBV7-8; D not certain. Per the germline V gene, CDR1 is SGHVS and CDR2 is FQNEAQ. V was pared by 1 base and J by 0 bases, with 13 bases between. The CDR3 consists of 17 residues. Filled out from reference TRBV7-8 and TRBJ1-3, the complete variable domain reads GAGVSQSPRYKVAKRGQDVALRCDPISGHVSLFWYQQALGQGPEFLTYFQNEAQLDKSGLPSDRFFAERPEGSVSTLKIQRTQQEDSAVYLCASSLGDKAPSGNTIYFGEGSWLTVV.

The V gene is TRBV6-6, the J gene TRBJ2-1, with TRBD2 matching 11 bases. The CDR3 runs 14 residues. Losses at the gene ends were 5 bases for V and 7 bases for J; bases not matched to a gene: 4. The germline V gene encodes CDR1 MNHNY and CDR2 SVGAGI (reference sequence). The CDR3: CASSIGTSGNEQFF. The CDR3 DNA reads as TGTGCCAGCAGTATAGGGACTAGCGGTAATGAGCAGTTCTTC.

The chain links TRBV6-5 to TRBJ1-5; 8 bases map to TRBD1. Trimming at V came to 5 bases and at J to 6 bases, leaving 6 bases not matched to a gene. CDR1 MNHEY and CDR2 SVGAGI come from the germline V gene. This CDR3 has 14 residues. CDR3 coding DNA: TGTGCCAGCAGTACCGGACAGGGAAGTCAGCCCCAGCATTTT. Amino acids: CASSTGQGSQPQHF.

A remark on this clone: The same CDR3 also results from other DNA sequences found in this sample. The gene calls are TRBV5-1 and TRBJ2-3, with 11 bases that match TRBD2. Germline CDR1 SGHRS, CDR2 YFSETQ. CDR3 length: 16 amino acids. Trimming cost V 0 bases and J 6 bases; bases outside gene matches: 6. DNA of the CDR3: TGCGCCAGCAGCTTGGCGCCTAGCGGGGGGACCGATACGCAGTATTTT. This encodes CASSLAPSGGTDTQYF.

The rearrangement links TRBV28 to TRBJ1-2; D unresolved. The CDR3 is 14 residues long. Trimming removed 5 bases at V and 5 bases at J, with 15 bases between. The V gene's germline CDR1 is MDHEN and CDR2 SYDVKM. CDR3 nucleotides: TGTGCCAGCAGTCTTCGGGCTCGGGGTTATGGCTACACCTTC. Its protein is CASSLRARGYGYTF.

This sequence joins TRBV27 and TRBJ2-7; 8 bases fit TRBD2. With V trimmed by 6 bases and J by 0 bases, 16 bases remained unmatched. CDR3 size: 18 residues. CDR1 is MNHEY, CDR2 SMNVEV, per germline (reference sequence). The CDR3 protein is CASRPIWGSGVSSYEQYF. CDR3 coding DNA: TGTGCCAGCAGACCCATTTGGGGTAGCGGGGTGAGCTCCTACGAGCAGTACTTC.

On this clone: Other DNA sequences from this sample encode an identical CDR3 as well. The chain combines TRBV12-3 or TRBV12-4 with TRBJ1-2; D possibly corresponds to TRBD1 (5 bases). The CDR3 covers 12 residues. V lost 3 bases, J lost 6 bases, and 8 bases lay in between. CDR3 in DNA: TGTGCCAGCAGTTTGCGGGGGGATGGCTACACCTTC. Protein sequence: CASSLRGDGYTF.

The sample holds a few counts of this clone. The chain recombines TRBV14 with TRBJ2-1; TRBD2 matches at 13 bases. This CDR3 comprises 16 residues. Germline CDR1 is SGHDN and CDR2 is FVKESK. Trimming took 2 bases from V and 6 from J; bases not matched to a gene: 4. The CDR3 loop reads CASSQLGLAGTNEQFF. The CDR3, as DNA: TGTGCCAGCAGCCAACTGGGACTAGCGGGGACCAATGAGCAGTTCTTC.

This chain uses TRBV18 with TRBJ2-2; possibly TRBD1 for D (5 bases). The CDR3 loop spans 13 amino acids. Germline assignment: CDR1 KGHSH and CDR2 LQKENI. The V gene lost 5 bases and the J gene lost 6 bases, with 10 bases spanning the gap. The CDR3 is CASSSGFAGELFF. In nucleotides, the CDR3 is TGTGCCAGCTCATCAGGGTTTGCCGGGGAGCTGTTTTTT. The full variable domain, completed using reference TRBV18 and TRBJ2-2, is NAGVMQNPRHLVRRRGQEARLRCSPMKGHSHVYWYRQLPEEGLKFMVYLQKENIIDESGMPKERFSAEFPKEGPSILRIQQVVRGDSAAYFCASSSGFAGELFFGEGSRLTVL.

This clone showed up just a few times. The genes are TRBV6-5 and TRBJ2-7; 9 nucleotides line up with TRBD1. Per the germline V gene, CDR1 is MNHEY and CDR2 is SVGAGI. V was clipped by 5 bases and J by 6 bases; unmatched bases: 8. The CDR3 length is 14 residues. CDR3 nucleotide sequence: TGTGCCAGCAGTAACCGGGACAGGGCATCCGAGCAGTACTTC. Protein sequence: CASSNRDRASEQYF.

The CDR3 region is CASSDGQLFSPLHF. As DNA, the CDR3 is TGTGCCAGCAGTGACGGACAGCTCTTTTCACCCCTCCACTTT. The chain combines TRBV27 with TRBJ1-6, with D possibly matching TRBD1 (6 bases). The CDR3 runs to 14 residues. V lost 5 bases and J lost 9, with 14 bases in between. Germline V CDR1 and CDR2: MNHEY, SMNVEV (reference sequence).

V usage is TRBV15 and J usage is TRBJ2-1, with 11 positions matching TRBD2. The CDR3 has 14 amino acids. The junction had 1 base not matched to a gene; V was cut back by 0 bases and J by 9 bases. Germline CDR1 LNHNV, CDR2 YYDKDF (reference sequence). CDR3 sequence (DNA): TGTGCCACCAGCAGAGATACTAGCGGGAGTGAGCAGTTCTTC. Amino acid sequence: CATSRDTSGSEQFF. Complete variable domain (other parts from reference TRBV15 and TRBJ2-1): DAMVIQNPRYQVTQFGKPVTLSCSQTLNHNVMYWYQQKSSQAPKLLFHYYDKDFNNEADTPDNFQSRRPNTSFCFLDIRSPGLGDTAMYLCATSRDTSGSEQFFGPGTRLTVL.

V usage is TRBV7-8 and J usage is TRBJ1-1, with TRBD1 identical over 7 bases. The CDR3 is 13 amino acids. The germline V gene encodes CDR1 SGHVS and CDR2 FQNEAQ. J lost 8 bases, V lost 5 bases, and 8 bases had no gene match. This CDR3 reads CASSPGQVIEAFF. The DNA of the CDR3 is TGTGCCAGCAGCCCTGGACAGGTAATCGAAGCTTTCTTT.

The DNA for the CDR3 is TGTGCCAGCAGCCCGGACAGGAGCTACGAGCAGTACTTC. Amino acid sequence: CASSPDRSYEQYF. V usage is TRBV5-4 and J usage is TRBJ2-7, with TRBD1 matching 7 bases. The germline V gene has CDR1 SGHNT and CDR2 YYREEE (reference sequence). The V segment lost 4 bases and the J segment 3 bases; nucleotides outside the gene matches: 4. The CDR3 length is 13 residues. The variable domain in full, completed from reference TRBV5-4 and TRBJ2-7, reads ETGVTQSPTHLIKTRGQQVTLRCSSQSGHNTVSWYQQALGQGPQFIFQYYREEENGRGNFPPRFSGLQFPNYSSELNVNALELDDSALYLCASSPDRSYEQYFGPGTRLTVT.

The gene calls are TRBV30 and TRBJ1-1; TRBD1 aligns across 7 bases. Germline values: CDR1 GTSNPN, CDR2 SVGIG (reference sequence). The V segment lost 4 bases and the J segment 1 base; nucleotides outside the gene matches: 3. The CDR3 covers 13 residues. The CDR3 is CAWTGQPNTEAFF. The DNA of the CDR3 is TGTGCCTGGACGGGACAGCCGAACACTGAAGCTTTCTTT.